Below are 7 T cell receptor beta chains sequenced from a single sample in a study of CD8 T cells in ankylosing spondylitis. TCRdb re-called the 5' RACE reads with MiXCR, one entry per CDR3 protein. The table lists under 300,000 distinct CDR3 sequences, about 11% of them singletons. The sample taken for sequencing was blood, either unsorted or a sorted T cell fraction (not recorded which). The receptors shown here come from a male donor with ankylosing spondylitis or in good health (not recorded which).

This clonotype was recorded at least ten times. Written as DNA, the CDR3 is TGTGCCAGCAGCCAAACACTAGCGCCATTCTCCTACAATGAGCAGTTCTTC. It encodes CASSQTLAPFSYNEQFF. The chain employs TRBV3-1 and TRBJ2-1; 7 bases line up with TRBD2. The CDR3 spans 17 residues. The V and J ends lost 2 bases and 0 bases, in that order; junction bases with no gene match: 7. Germline V lookup: CDR1 LGHDT, CDR2 YNNKEL (reference sequence).

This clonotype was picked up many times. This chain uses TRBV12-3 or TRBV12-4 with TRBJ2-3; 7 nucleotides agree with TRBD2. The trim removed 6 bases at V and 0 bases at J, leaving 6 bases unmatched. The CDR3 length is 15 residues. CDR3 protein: CASRLLRGSTDTQYF. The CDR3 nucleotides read TGTGCCAGCAGACTCCTGCGGGGGAGCACAGATACGCAGTATTTT.

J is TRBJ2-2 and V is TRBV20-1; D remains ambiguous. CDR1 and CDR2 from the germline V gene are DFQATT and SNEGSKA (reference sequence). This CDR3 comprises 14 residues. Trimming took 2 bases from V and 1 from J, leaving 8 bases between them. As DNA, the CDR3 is TGCAGTGCTAGACTACGCCGGAACACCGGGGAGCTGTTTTTT. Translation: CSARLRRNTGELFF.

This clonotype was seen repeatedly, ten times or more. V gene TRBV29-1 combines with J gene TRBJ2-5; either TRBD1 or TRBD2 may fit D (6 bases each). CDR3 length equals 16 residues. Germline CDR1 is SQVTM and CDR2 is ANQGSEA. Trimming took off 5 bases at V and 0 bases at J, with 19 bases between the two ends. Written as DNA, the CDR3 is TGCAGCGTTCCCGAGGGGGGATCCCCGTACCAAGAGACCCAGTACTTC. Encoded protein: CSVPEGGSPYQETQYF.

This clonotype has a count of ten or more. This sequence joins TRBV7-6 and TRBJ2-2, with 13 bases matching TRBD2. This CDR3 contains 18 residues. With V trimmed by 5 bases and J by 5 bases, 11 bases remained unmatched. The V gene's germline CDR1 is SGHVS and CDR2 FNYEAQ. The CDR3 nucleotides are TGTGCCAGCAGCACTCCTCCGGGACTAGCGGGAAATACCGGGGAGCTGTTTTTT. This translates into CASSTPPGLAGNTGELFF.

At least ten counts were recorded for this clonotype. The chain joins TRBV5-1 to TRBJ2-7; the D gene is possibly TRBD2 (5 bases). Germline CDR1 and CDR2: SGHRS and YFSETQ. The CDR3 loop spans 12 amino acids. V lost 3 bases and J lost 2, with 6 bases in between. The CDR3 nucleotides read TGCGCCAGCAGCTCGGGGACCTACGAGCAGTACTTC. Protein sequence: CASSSGTYEQYF.

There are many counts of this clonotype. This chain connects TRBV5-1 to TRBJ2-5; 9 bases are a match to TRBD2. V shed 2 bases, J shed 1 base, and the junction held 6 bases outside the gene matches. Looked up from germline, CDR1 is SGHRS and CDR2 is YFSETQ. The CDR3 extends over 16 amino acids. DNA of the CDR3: TGCGCCAGCAGCTTCTCCCGTAGCGGGGGCCAAGAGACCCAGTACTTC. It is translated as CASSFSRSGGQETQYF.